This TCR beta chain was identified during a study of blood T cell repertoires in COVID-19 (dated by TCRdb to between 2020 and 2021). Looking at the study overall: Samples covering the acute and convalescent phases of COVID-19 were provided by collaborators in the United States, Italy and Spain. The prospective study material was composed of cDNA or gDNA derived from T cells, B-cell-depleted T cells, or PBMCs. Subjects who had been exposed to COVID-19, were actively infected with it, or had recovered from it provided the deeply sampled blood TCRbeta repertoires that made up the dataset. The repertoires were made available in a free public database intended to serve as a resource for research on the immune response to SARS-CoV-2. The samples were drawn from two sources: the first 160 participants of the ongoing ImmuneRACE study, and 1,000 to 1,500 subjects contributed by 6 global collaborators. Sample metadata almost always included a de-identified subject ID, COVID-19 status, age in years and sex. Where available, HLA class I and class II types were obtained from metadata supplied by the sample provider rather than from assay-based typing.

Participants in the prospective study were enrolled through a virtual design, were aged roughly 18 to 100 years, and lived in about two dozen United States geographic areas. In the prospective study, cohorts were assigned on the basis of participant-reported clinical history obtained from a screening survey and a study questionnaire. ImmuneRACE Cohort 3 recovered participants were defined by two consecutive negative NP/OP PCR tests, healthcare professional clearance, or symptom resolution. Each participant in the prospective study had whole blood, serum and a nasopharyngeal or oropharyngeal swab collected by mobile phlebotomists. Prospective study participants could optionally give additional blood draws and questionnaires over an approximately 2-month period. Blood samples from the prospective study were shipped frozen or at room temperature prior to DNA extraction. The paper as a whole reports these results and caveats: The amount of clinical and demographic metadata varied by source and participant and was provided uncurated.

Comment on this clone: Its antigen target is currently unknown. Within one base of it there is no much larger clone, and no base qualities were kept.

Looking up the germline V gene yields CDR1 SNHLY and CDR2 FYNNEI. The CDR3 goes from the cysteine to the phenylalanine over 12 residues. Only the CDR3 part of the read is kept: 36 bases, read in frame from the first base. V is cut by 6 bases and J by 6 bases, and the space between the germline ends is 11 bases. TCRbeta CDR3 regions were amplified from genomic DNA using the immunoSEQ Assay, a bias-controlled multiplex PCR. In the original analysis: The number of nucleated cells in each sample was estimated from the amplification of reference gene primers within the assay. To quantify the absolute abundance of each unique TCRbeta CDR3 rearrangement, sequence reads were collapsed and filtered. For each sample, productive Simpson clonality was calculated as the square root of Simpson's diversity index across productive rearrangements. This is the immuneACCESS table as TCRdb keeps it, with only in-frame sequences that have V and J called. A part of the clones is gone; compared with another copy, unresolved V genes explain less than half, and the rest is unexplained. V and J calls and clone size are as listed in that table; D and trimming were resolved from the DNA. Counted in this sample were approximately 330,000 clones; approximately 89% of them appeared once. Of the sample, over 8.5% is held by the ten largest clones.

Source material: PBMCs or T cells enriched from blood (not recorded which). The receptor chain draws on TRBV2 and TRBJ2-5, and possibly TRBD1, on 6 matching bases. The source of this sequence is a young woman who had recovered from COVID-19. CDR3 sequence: CASREQGQTQYF. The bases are TGTGCCAGCAGGGAACAGGGTCAGACCCAGTACTTC.